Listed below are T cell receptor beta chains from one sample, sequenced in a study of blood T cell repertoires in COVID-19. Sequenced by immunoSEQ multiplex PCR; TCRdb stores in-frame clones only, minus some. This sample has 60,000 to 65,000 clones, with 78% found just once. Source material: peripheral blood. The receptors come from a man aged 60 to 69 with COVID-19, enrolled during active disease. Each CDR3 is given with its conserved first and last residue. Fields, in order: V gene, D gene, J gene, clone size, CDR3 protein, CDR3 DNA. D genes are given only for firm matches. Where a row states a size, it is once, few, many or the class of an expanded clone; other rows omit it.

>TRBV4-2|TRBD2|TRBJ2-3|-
CASSQASGRAVDTQYF
TGTGCCAGCAGCCAGGCTAGCGGGAGGGCCGTAGATACGCAGTATTTT
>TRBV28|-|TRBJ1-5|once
CASSLYPTGSEQPQHF
TGTGCCAGCAGCCTCTACCCTACAGGGTCTGAACAGCCCCAGCATTTT
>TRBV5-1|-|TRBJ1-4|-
CASSTLQGTGEKLFF
TGCGCCAGCAGCACCCTACAGGGAACGGGAGAAAAACTGTTTTTT
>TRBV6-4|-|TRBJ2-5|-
CASSARGGKEATQYF
TGTGCCAGCAGTGCCCGTGGAGGGAAAGAAGCGACCCAGTACTTC
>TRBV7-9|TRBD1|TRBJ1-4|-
CASSPRQGRATNEKLFF
TGTGCCAGCAGCCCTAGACAGGGGAGAGCAACTAATGAAAAACTGTTTTTT
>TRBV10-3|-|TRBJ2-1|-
CAIRGGGLTYNEQFF
TGTGCCATCAGGGGTGGAGGATTGACCTACAATGAGCAGTTCTTC
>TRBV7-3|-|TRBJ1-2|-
CASSLSGGTGYGYTF
TGTGCCAGCAGCTTAAGCGGAGGGACGGGCTATGGCTACACCTTC
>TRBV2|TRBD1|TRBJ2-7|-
CASRAGQGSYEQYF
TGTGCCAGCAGGGCGGGACAGGGCTCCTACGAGCAGTACTTC
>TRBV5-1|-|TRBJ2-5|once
CASSPQGGAEETQYF
TGCGCCAGCAGCCCCCAAGGTGGGGCGGAAGAGACCCAGTACTTC
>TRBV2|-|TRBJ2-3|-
CASSFSAGDTQYF
TGTGCCAGCAGTTTCAGCGCTGGAGATACGCAGTATTTT